These 18 T cell receptor beta chains came from one sample sequenced in a study of T cell responses to AZD1222 COVID-19 vaccine. Method: immunoSEQ multiplex PCR; TCRdb's copy keeps in-frame clones and lacks some. The table includes approximately 140,000 clones, nearly 95% detected once. Material: peripheral blood, obtained on day 0 of AZD1222 vaccination. Receptors originate from an adult in good health.

The genes are TRBV7-2 and TRBJ2-1; no definite D call. The germline gives CDR1 SGHTA, CDR2 FQGNSA. CDR3 length equals 16 residues. Between the trimmed V and J ends, which lost 5 bases and 15 bases, there was a span of 29 bases. The CDR3 sequence: CASSPSRLFRDSGPFF. The CDR3 bases are TGTGCCAGCAGCCCGAGCAGACTCTTCCGCGATTCTGGGCCGTTCTTC.

This chain uses TRBV12-3 or TRBV12-4 with TRBJ1-1; D is unclear. The CDR3 is 11 amino acids. V lost 3 bases to trimming and J lost 8 bases, with 7 bases between them. CDR3 amino acids: CASSFGGEAFF. The CDR3, as DNA: TGTGCCAGCAGTTTTGGCGGGGAAGCTTTCTTT.

The chain links TRBV19 to TRBJ2-1; D not resolved. Trimming took 7 bases from V and 5 from J, leaving 12 bases between them. This CDR3 is built from 13 residues. CDR1 is LNHDA, CDR2 SQIVND, per germline (reference sequence). In nucleotides, the CDR3 is TGTGCCAGTACGTTTGGGCCAAACAATGAGCAGTTCTTC. Its translation: CASTFGPNNEQFF.

In its sample, this clone was seen once. This chain uses TRBV6-1 with TRBJ1-3; D possibly corresponds to TRBD1 (5 bases). Between the trimmed V and J ends, which lost 2 bases and 4 bases, there was a span of 12 bases. This CDR3 spans 15 amino acids. In germline, CDR1 is MNHNS, CDR2 SASEGT. CDR3 nucleotides: TGTGCCAGCAGTGAACAGCAGGGACCCGGAAACACCATATATTTT. Its protein is CASSEQQGPGNTIYF.

This clone was counted once. The junction departs from the called germline gene at one end, perhaps through a read error. The genes are TRBV28 and TRBJ2-1, with a weak D call TRBD1 (6 bases). CDR3 length: 14 amino acids. From germline, CDR1 is MDHEN and CDR2 SYDVKM. Here the CDR3 DNA reads TGTGCCAGCACTTTAGGTCCCAGGGGTGGTGAGCAGTTCTTC. This gives the protein CASTLGPRGGEQFF.

J is TRBJ1-5 and V is TRBV27; possible D gene TRBD1, 6 bases. V shed 5 bases and J shed 0 bases, with 14 bases lying between them. The CDR3 is 16 residues long. The germline V gene has CDR1 MNHEY and CDR2 SMNVEV (reference sequence). CDR3 region: CASSPAGAYSNQPQHF. The DNA for the CDR3 is TGTGCCAGCAGTCCCGCGGGGGCGTATAGCAATCAGCCCCAGCATTTT.

The rearrangement joins TRBV19 to TRBJ1-1; maybe TRBD1 (6 bases). V lost 5 bases and J lost 0, with 16 bases in between. The CDR3 contains 16 residues. Germline CDR1 and CDR2: LNHDA and SQIVND (reference sequence). CDR3 loop: CASSPWTANMNTEAFF. CDR3 DNA: TGTGCCAGTAGTCCTTGGACAGCTAACATGAACACTGAAGCTTTCTTT. Filled out from reference TRBV19 and TRBJ1-1, the complete variable domain reads DGGITQSPKYLFRKEGQNVTLSCEQNLNHDAMYWYRQDPGQGLRLIYYSQIVNDFQKGDIAEGYSVSREKKESFPLTVTSAQKNPTAFYLCASSPWTANMNTEAFFGQGTRLTVV.

The J gene is TRBJ1-1, the V gene TRBV12-3 or TRBV12-4; D remains unclear. Trimming cost V 6 bases and J 5 bases, with 13 bases left between them. The CDR3 is 13 amino acids. This CDR3 is CASSGLGRTEAFF. CDR3 nucleotides: TGTGCCAGCAGCGGCCTCGGACGGACTGAAGCTTTCTTT.

The chain couples TRBV14 to TRBJ2-7; TRBD2 aligns across 11 bases. This CDR3 has 15 amino acids. Germline CDR1 SGHDN, CDR2 FVKESK. V trimming: 5 bases; J trimming: 3 bases; junction bases outside the gene matches: 6. CDR3 region: CASSSPGLAGYEQYF. The CDR3 region has the DNA TGTGCCAGCAGCTCGCCCGGACTAGCGGGCTACGAGCAGTACTTC.

This CDR3 reads CASSLWSRNTEAFF. As DNA, the CDR3 is TGTGCCAGCAGTTTATGGTCGAGGAACACTGAAGCTTTCTTT. V and J are TRBV28 and TRBJ1-1; D call uncertain. Germline CDR1 is MDHEN and CDR2 is SYDVKM. This CDR3 spans 14 amino acids. V was shortened by 0 bases and J by 1 base, with 6 bases between the two germline ends.

The gene calls are TRBV18 and TRBJ1-6, with 7 bases that match TRBD1. Germline V lookup: CDR1 KGHSH, CDR2 LQKENI. V lost 4 bases to trimming and J lost 2 bases; unmatched junction nucleotides: 5. The CDR3 runs to 16 residues. CDR3 residues: CASSRGQGAYNSPLHF. CDR3 DNA sequence: TGTGCCAGCTCACGGGGCCAGGGGGCCTATAATTCACCCCTCCACTTT. The full variable domain, its missing parts supplied by reference TRBV18 and TRBJ1-6, is NAGVMQNPRHLVRRRGQEARLRCSPMKGHSHVYWYRQLPEEGLKFMVYLQKENIIDESGMPKERFSAEFPKEGPSILRIQQVVRGDSAAYFCASSRGQGAYNSPLHFGNGTRLTVT.

The rearrangement joins TRBV5-6 to TRBJ1-5; D not resolved. Germline values: CDR1 SGHDT, CDR2 YYEEEE. With 1 base removed from V and 5 bases from J, the gap between germline ends came to 10 bases. The CDR3 extends over 14 amino acids. CDR3 in amino acids: CASSLSARDQPQHF. CDR3 sequence (DNA): TGTGCCAGCAGCTTGTCCGCACGGGATCAGCCCCAGCATTTT.

The chain recombines TRBV7-3 with TRBJ2-2; D possibly corresponds to TRBD1 (5 bases). Germline values: CDR1 SGHTA, CDR2 FQGTGA. The ends were cut back, 5 bases at V and 1 base at J, with 11 bases in the middle. The CDR3 has 15 residues. The CDR3: CASSPRVLNTGELFF. The CDR3 DNA follows: TGTGCCAGCAGCCCCAGGGTCCTGAACACCGGGGAGCTGTTTTTT.

This chain joins TRBV7-2 and TRBJ2-2; D uncertain. The CDR3 loop spans 14 amino acids. CDR1 is SGHTA and CDR2 is FQGNSA in the germline V gene. The V end lost 5 bases, the J end lost 4 bases, and 11 bases lay between the germline ends. CDR3 sequence reads: CASSPGRLTGELFF. CDR3 nucleotides: TGTGCCAGCAGCCCTGGACGGCTCACCGGGGAGCTGTTTTTT.

The chain is built from TRBV7-3 and TRBJ2-2; D gene unclear. Trimming left V 1 base short and J 8 bases short, with 5 bases between. Germline CDR1 is SGHTA and CDR2 is FQGTGA. The CDR3 extends over 12 amino acids. CDR3 sequence (DNA): TGTGCCAGCAGCTTAATTGAAGGGGAGCTGTTTTTT. The encoded protein is CASSLIEGELFF.

This chain connects TRBV7-2 to TRBJ1-3; D remains ambiguous. This CDR3 comprises 14 residues. Germline CDR1 reads SGHTA; CDR2 reads FQGNSA. Trimming pared 4 bases from V and 4 bases from J, leaving 11 bases between. The CDR3 reads CASSYKEGGNTIYF. The CDR3 region has the DNA TGTGCCAGCAGCTACAAAGAAGGGGGAAACACCATATATTTT.

The chain links TRBV5-1 to TRBJ2-1; the D call may be TRBD1 or TRBD2 (5 bases each). The V gene lost 3 bases and the J gene lost 5 bases, with 12 bases spanning the gap. The CDR3 runs 14 residues. CDR1 and CDR2 from the germline V gene are SGHRS and YFSETQ. This CDR3 reads CASSSPGTHNEQFF. CDR3 bases: TGCGCCAGCAGCTCTCCGGGGACCCACAATGAGCAGTTCTTC. Full variable domain (rest looked up from reference TRBV5-1 and TRBJ2-1): KAGVTQTPRYLIKTRGQQVTLSCSPISGHRSVSWYQQTPGQGLQFLFEYFSETQRNKGNFPGRFSGRQFSNSRSEMNVSTLELGDSALYLCASSSPGTHNEQFFGPGTRLTVL.

The V call is TRBV20-1, the J call TRBJ2-5; D uncertain. Per germline, CDR1 DFQATT and CDR2 SNEGSKA (reference sequence). There are 10 residues in the CDR3. V was clipped by 5 bases and J by 9 bases, with 10 bases between them. DNA of the CDR3: TGCAGTGCTGTTGGGTGGGCCCAGTACTTC. Its translation is CSAVGWAQYF.